This passage covers 32 T cell receptor beta chains from one sample sequenced in a study of neurological immune-mediated disorders. The time point was: longitudinal time-point 2. TCRdb fed the 5' RACE reads into MiXCR, producing one record per CDR3 protein. The table lists some 80,000 distinct CDR3 sequences, 5.8% of them singletons. The sequenced sample consisted of PBMCs. The source is a woman aged 55-70 years with multiple sclerosis.

This clonotype was found many times. This rearrangement joins TRBV20-1 to TRBJ1-1; weak D call: TRBD1 (5 bases). The CDR3 is 15 residues long. Germline assignment: CDR1 DFQATT and CDR2 SNEGSKA (reference sequence). The ends were cut back, 1 base at V and 0 bases at J, with 12 bases in the middle. The CDR3 loop reads CSARVGTGMNTEAFF. Here the CDR3 DNA reads TGCAGTGCTAGAGTCGGGACGGGAATGAACACTGAAGCTTTCTTT.

This clonotype was seen a handful of times. The J gene is TRBJ2-2, the V gene TRBV5-1; no clear D gene. The CDR3 sequence is 16 residues long. Germline V lookup: CDR1 SGHRS, CDR2 YFSETQ. V was shortened by 3 bases and J by 3 bases, with 15 bases between the two germline ends. CDR3 in DNA: TGCGCCAGCAGCTCTCGCGGTCAGAGACACACCGGGGAGCTGTTTTTT. It codes for CASSSRGQRHTGELFF.

This clonotype came up many times. V is TRBV7-9 and J is TRBJ1-5; D gene ambiguous. Deletions cut 4 bases from V and 4 bases from J, with 8 bases between. This CDR3 contains 13 residues. Germline CDR1 and CDR2: SEHNR and FQNEAQ (reference sequence). The CDR3 nucleotides read TGTGCCAGCAGCTCCCAGATTAATCAGCCCCAGCATTTT. Protein sequence: CASSSQINQPQHF.

This clonotype was picked up many times. V is TRBV29-1 and J is TRBJ2-3; TRBD2 matches 10 bases. Germline V gene sequence: CDR1 SQVTM, CDR2 ANQGSEA. The CDR3 is made up of 14 amino acids. After removal of 5 bases from V and 4 bases from J, the junction contained 6 bases not matched to a gene. The CDR3 DNA sequence: TGCAGCGTTCGGGCTAGCGGGGGTCCAGATACGCAGTATTTT. Translated, it gives CSVRASGGPDTQYF.

This clonotype was seen many times. The chain combines TRBV20-1 with TRBJ2-3; 7 bases match TRBD2. This CDR3 contains 14 residues. The junction had 8 bases not matched to a gene; V was cut back by 4 bases and J by 4 bases. Per the germline V gene, CDR1 is DFQATT and CDR2 is SNEGSKA (reference sequence). CDR3: CSAIVTGRADTQYF. The CDR3 region has the DNA TGCAGTGCTATAGTTACGGGGAGGGCAGATACGCAGTATTTT.

This clonotype was seen at least ten times. The V call is TRBV6-5, the J call TRBJ1-2; D gene unclear. CDR1 is MNHEY and CDR2 is SVGAGI in the germline V gene. V lost 2 bases, J lost 6 bases, and 13 bases lay in between. The CDR3 extends over 14 amino acids. The CDR3 sequence is CASSYNRGQDGYTF. The CDR3 bases are TGTGCCAGCAGTTACAATCGCGGGCAGGATGGCTACACCTTC.

This clonotype occurred many times. The J gene is TRBJ1-1, the V gene TRBV5-1, with TRBD1 as a possible D gene (6 bases). CDR3 length: 16 amino acids. Trimming cost V 0 bases and J 5 bases, with 17 bases left between them. The germline CDR1 and CDR2 sequences are SGHRS and YFSETQ. CDR3 coding DNA: TGCGCCAGCAGCTTGGGGCTGACAGGAGCGACGACTGAAGCTTTCTTT. Its translation: CASSLGLTGATTEAFF.

This clonotype was found a few times. The chain has TRBV19 and TRBJ2-6; D remains ambiguous. Germline CDR1 LNHDA, CDR2 SQIVND (reference sequence). V dropped 5 bases and J dropped 0 bases, with 5 bases sitting between them. The CDR3 is made up of 14 amino acids. In DNA, the CDR3 is TGTGCCAGTAGTGTCTACTCTGGGGCCAACGTCCTGACTTTC. Translation: CASSVYSGANVLTF. Supplemented by reference TRBV19 and TRBJ2-6, the full variable domain reads DGGITQSPKYLFRKEGQNVTLSCEQNLNHDAMYWYRQDPGQGLRLIYYSQIVNDFQKGDIAEGYSVSREKKESFPLTVTSAQKNPTAFYLCASSVYSGANVLTFGAGSRLTVL.

This clonotype was recorded many times. The chain has TRBV18 and TRBJ1-4; D call uncertain. This CDR3 is built from 15 residues. The germline CDR1 and CDR2 sequences are KGHSH and LQKENI. V lost 3 bases to trimming and J lost 0 bases, with 8 bases between them. CDR3 bases: TGTGCCAGCTCACCGCTGCAGGCAACTAATGAAAAACTGTTTTTT. Translation gives CASSPLQATNEKLFF.

This clonotype was seen ten or more times. The chain has TRBV12-3 or TRBV12-4 and TRBJ2-2, with 11 bases that match TRBD2. Trimming at V came to 8 bases and at J to 4 bases, leaving 6 bases not matched to a gene. This CDR3 spans 15 amino acids. CDR3 protein: CASATSGGGTGELFF. CDR3 nucleotides: TGTGCCAGCGCCACTAGCGGGGGTGGCACCGGGGAGCTGTTTTTT.

The table lists this clonotype with many counts. This chain joins TRBV20-1 and TRBJ1-2; D uncertain. The V gene lost 1 base and the J gene lost 4 bases, with 7 bases spanning the gap. Germline V CDR1 and CDR2: DFQATT, SNEGSKA (reference sequence). This CDR3 has 12 residues. The CDR3 is CSARVGSYGYTF. The CDR3 nucleotides are TGCAGTGCTAGAGTCGGGAGCTATGGCTACACCTTC.

This clonotype was detected many times. This sequence joins TRBV30 and TRBJ2-7; no reliable D call. V gave up 0 bases and J gave up 4 bases, with 7 bases separating them. The CDR3 is 12 residues long. CDR1 is GTSNPN, CDR2 SVGIG, per germline (reference sequence). CDR3 sequence: CAWSVQGYEQYF. CDR3 coding DNA: TGTGCCTGGAGTGTACAAGGTTACGAGCAGTACTTC. Together with reference TRBV30 and TRBJ2-7, the CDR3 gives the full variable domain: SQTIHQWPATLVQPVGSPLSLECTVEGTSNPNLYWYRQAAGRGLQLLFYSVGIGQISSEVPQNLSASRPQDRQFILSSKKLLLSDSGFYLCAWSVQGYEQYFGPGTRLTVT.

This clonotype was seen repeatedly, ten times or more. V and J are TRBV12-3 or TRBV12-4 and TRBJ1-5; TRBD1 matches at 8 bases. The CDR3 consists of 16 residues. V gave up 1 base and J gave up 7 bases; unmatched junction bases: 9. The CDR3 DNA sequence: TGTGCCAGCAGTTTAGGAGGTCAGGGGGCCGGGCAGCCCCAGCATTTT. This translates into CASSLGGQGAGQPQHF.

This clonotype was picked up many times. The rearrangement joins TRBV12-3 or TRBV12-4 to TRBJ2-7, with D perhaps being TRBD1 or TRBD2 (6 bases each). CDR3 length equals 14 residues. V was pared by 6 bases and J by 2 bases, with 14 bases between. The CDR3 here is CASRAGHSAYEQYF. Here the CDR3 DNA reads TGTGCCAGCAGGGCGGGACACTCGGCCTACGAGCAGTACTTC.

This clonotype was detected many times. The chain carries TRBV5-1 and TRBJ1-6; D is uncertain. The CDR3 runs to 15 residues. The V gene's germline CDR1 is SGHRS and CDR2 YFSETQ. The germline V and J ends were trimmed by 4 bases and 7 bases, with 15 bases remaining between them. CDR3 protein: CASSPLSGRNSPLHF. The CDR3 DNA is TGCGCCAGCAGCCCGCTCTCGGGGAGAAATTCACCCCTCCACTTT.

CDR3 in amino acids: CASSDSGRRANEQFF. The CDR3 DNA sequence: TGTGCCAGCAGTGACTCCGGGAGACGGGCCAATGAGCAGTTCTTC. V gene TRBV6-1 combines with J gene TRBJ2-1, with a possible D match to TRBD2 (6 bases). Germline V lookup: CDR1 MNHNS, CDR2 SASEGT. The ends were cut back, 3 bases at V and 6 bases at J, with 15 bases in the middle. The CDR3 totals 15 residues.

This clonotype was recorded at least ten times. The chain couples TRBV20-1 to TRBJ2-7; 9 positions agree with TRBD1. The CDR3 extends over 14 amino acids. CDR1 is DFQATT, CDR2 SNEGSKA, per germline (reference sequence). J lost 4 bases, V lost 6 bases, and 10 bases had no gene match. This chain's CDR3 is CSATTGTGFYEQYF. CDR3 nucleotide sequence: TGCAGTGCCACCACCGGGACAGGGTTTTACGAGCAGTACTTC.

This clonotype was found many times. This sequence joins TRBV20-1 and TRBJ2-3, with TRBD2 matching over 12 bases. The CDR3 totals 16 residues. Germline CDR1 is DFQATT and CDR2 is SNEGSKA (reference sequence). J was trimmed by 7 bases and V by 4 bases; bases with no gene match: 12. In DNA, the CDR3 is TGCAGTGCTAAGCCAACTAGCGGGGGGACCCCATATACGCAGTATTTT. Translating it yields CSAKPTSGGTPYTQYF.

This clonotype was observed many times. The J gene is TRBJ2-1, the V gene TRBV7-9; D unresolved. The CDR3 is 16 amino acids. Germline values: CDR1 SEHNR, CDR2 FQNEAQ (reference sequence). With 1 base removed from V and 0 bases from J, the gap between germline ends came to 10 bases. The CDR3 nucleotides read TGTGCCAGCAGCTTAGATGGTTACGACTCCTACAATGAGCAGTTCTTC. This codes for CASSLDGYDSYNEQFF.

This clonotype was seen ten or more times. The chain has TRBV5-1 and TRBJ2-5, with 8 bases that match TRBD2. From germline, CDR1 is SGHRS and CDR2 YFSETQ. Trimming took 4 bases from V and 4 from J; bases not matched to a gene: 6. The CDR3 has 14 residues. As DNA, the CDR3 is TGCGCCAGCAGCCGTCAGCGGGGGAGAGAGACCCAGTACTTC. Protein sequence: CASSRQRGRETQYF.

The table lists this clonotype with many counts. This chain uses TRBV7-9 with TRBJ2-3; 14 nucleotides match TRBD2. V shed 1 base and J 5 bases; nucleotides not matched to a gene: 2. The CDR3 extends over 16 amino acids. Germline CDR1 is SEHNR and CDR2 is FQNEAQ (reference sequence). DNA for the CDR3: TGTGCCAGCAGCTTAGGACTAGCGGGGGGGCTAGATACGCAGTATTTT. Its translation is CASSLGLAGGLDTQYF. Filled out from reference TRBV7-9 and TRBJ2-3, the complete variable domain reads DTGVSQNPRHKITKRGQNVTFRCDPISEHNRLYWYRQTLGQGPEFLTYFQNEAQLEKSRLLSDRFSAERPKGSFSTLEIQRTEQGDSAMYLCASSLGLAGGLDTQYFGPGTRLTVL.

The table lists this clonotype with many counts. The genes are TRBV29-1 and TRBJ2-7, with D tentatively TRBD1 (5 bases). The V gene lost 0 bases and the J gene lost 5 bases, with 11 bases spanning the gap. Germline V gives CDR1 SQVTM, CDR2 ANQGSEA. The CDR3 totals 13 residues. The CDR3, as DNA: TGCAGCGTTGAAGACGGGTACAGGAACGAGCAGTACTTC. Amino acids: CSVEDGYRNEQYF.

This clonotype was observed at least ten times. The V call is TRBV20-1, the J call TRBJ1-3; TRBD1 matches at 10 bases. From germline, CDR1 is DFQATT and CDR2 SNEGSKA (reference sequence). The CDR3 runs 14 residues. Trimming removed 3 bases from V and 4 bases from J; junction bases left unmatched: 3. CDR3 bases: TGCAGTGCTAGGAGGGACAGGGGAGGAAACACCATATATTTT. Amino acids: CSARRDRGGNTIYF.

In this sample, this clonotype turned up many times. CDR3 protein: CATHRSQGDAFF. CDR3 nucleotides: TGTGCCACCCATCGGAGTCAAGGGGATGCTTTCTTT. The J gene is TRBJ1-1, the V gene TRBV6-5; weak D call: TRBD1 (5 bases). This CDR3 spans 12 amino acids. Trimming took 10 bases from V and 11 from J, leaving 20 bases between them. Germline CDR1 MNHEY, CDR2 SVGAGI.

This clonotype was recorded at least ten times. The rearrangement uses TRBV12-3 or TRBV12-4 and TRBJ1-1; TRBD1 might be the D (5 bases). Trimming took off 6 bases at V and 4 bases at J, with 12 bases between the two ends. The CDR3 contains 13 residues. This CDR3 reads CASRRDSPTEAFF. As DNA, the CDR3 is TGTGCCAGCAGACGGGACTCGCCCACTGAAGCTTTCTTT.

This clonotype was seen many times. V is TRBV5-1 and J is TRBJ2-2; 9 nucleotides agree with TRBD1. The CDR3 sequence is 15 residues long. The junction had 8 bases not matched to a gene; V was cut back by 4 bases and J by 7 bases. In germline, CDR1 is SGHRS, CDR2 YFSETQ. The CDR3 spells CASSPSGQGGGELFF. The CDR3 region has the DNA TGCGCCAGCAGCCCCTCGGGACAGGGCGGCGGGGAGCTGTTTTTT.

This clonotype was counted ten times or more. The chain links TRBV27 to TRBJ1-3, with 9 bases fitting TRBD1. Germline values: CDR1 MNHEY, CDR2 SMNVEV (reference sequence). J was trimmed by 0 bases and V by 4 bases; bases with no gene match: 7. This CDR3 has 17 residues. The CDR3 reads CASSSLDRGNSGNTIYF. Written as DNA, the CDR3 is TGTGCCAGCAGTTCTCTCGACAGGGGGAACTCTGGAAACACCATATATTTT.

This clonotype was detected many times. V usage is TRBV10-3 and J usage is TRBJ2-1; TRBD2 aligns across 14 bases. The CDR3 extends over 16 amino acids. Germline V gene sequence: CDR1 ENHRY, CDR2 SYGVKD. Trimming took 5 bases from V and 8 from J; bases not matched to a gene: 8. The CDR3 coding sequence is TGTGCCATCAGTCCGACTAGCGGGGGGGCCGGGGATGAGCAGTTCTTC. This gives the protein CAISPTSGGAGDEQFF.

There are many counts of this clonotype. This chain connects TRBV20-1 to TRBJ1-6; possible D gene TRBD1, 6 bases. Trimming took 0 bases from V and 8 from J, leaving 11 bases between them. This CDR3 region has 14 residues. CDR1 and CDR2 (germline): DFQATT, SNEGSKA (reference sequence). The CDR3 is CSAREGRGDSPLHF. The CDR3 region has the DNA TGCAGTGCTAGAGAGGGCAGGGGAGATTCACCCCTCCACTTT.

This clonotype showed up many times. This chain joins TRBV7-2 and TRBJ2-7, with 8 bases lining up with TRBD2. Germline values: CDR1 SGHTA, CDR2 FQGNSA. V dropped 7 bases and J dropped 4; count of bases not matched to a gene: 9. The CDR3 spans 14 residues. The CDR3 loop reads CASTFSGVGYEQYF. CDR3 DNA: TGTGCCAGCACCTTTAGCGGGGTTGGGTACGAGCAGTACTTC.

This clonotype was recorded many times. V is TRBV7-2 and J is TRBJ2-3, with D perhaps TRBD1 or TRBD2 (6 bases each). The CDR3 spans 15 residues. V gave up 6 bases and J gave up 5 bases, with 18 bases separating them. Germline CDR1 is SGHTA and CDR2 is FQGNSA. The CDR3 protein is CASSTQGFGGDTQYF. The CDR3 region has the DNA TGTGCCAGCAGTACCCAGGGGTTCGGGGGAGATACGCAGTATTTT.

This clonotype has a count of ten or more. The genes are TRBV15 and TRBJ1-4; TRBD1 matches at 8 bases. The junction had 12 bases not matched to a gene; V was cut back by 1 base and J by 5 bases. The CDR3 loop spans 18 amino acids. Germline V gene data show CDR1 as LNHNV and CDR2 as YYDKDF (reference sequence). CDR3 residues: CATSRARPGQEENEKLFF. Written as DNA, the CDR3 is TGTGCCACCAGCAGAGCGCGACCGGGACAGGAAGAAAATGAAAAACTGTTTTTT. The full variable domain, rest sourced from reference TRBV15 and TRBJ1-4, is DAMVIQNPRYQVTQFGKPVTLSCSQTLNHNVMYWYQQKSSQAPKLLFHYYDKDFNNEADTPDNFQSRRPNTSFCFLDIRSPGLGDTAMYLCATSRARPGQEENEKLFFGSGTQLSVL.